A single sample gave rise to the 15 T cell receptor beta chains below, sequenced in a study of blood T cell repertoires in COVID-19. Profiling relied on immunoSEQ multiplex PCR, and the TCRdb table lists in-frame clones only, not all of them. The sample yields fewer than 250,000 clones, roughly 81% seen once. The specimen sequenced was peripheral blood. Source of these receptors: a man aged 50-60 years with acute or convalescent COVID-19.

The V call is TRBV14, the J call TRBJ2-5, with D possibly being TRBD2 (5 bases). The V gene lost 0 bases and the J gene lost 0 bases, with 8 bases spanning the gap. Per germline, CDR1 SGHDN and CDR2 FVKESK. The CDR3 has 15 amino acids. The CDR3 loop is CASSQDAGDQETQYF. CDR3 DNA: TGTGCCAGCAGCCAAGATGCGGGCGACCAAGAGACCCAGTACTTC.

This sequence joins TRBV27 and TRBJ2-2; D gene ambiguous. The V end lost 2 bases, the J end lost 7 bases, and 5 bases lay between the germline ends. Per germline, CDR1 MNHEY and CDR2 SMNVEV (reference sequence). CDR3 length: 12 residues. The CDR3 DNA reads as TGTGCCAGCAGTTTAGCAGGCGGGGAGCTGTTTTTT. Its translation: CASSLAGGELFF.

This chain links TRBV19 with TRBJ2-1, with D perhaps TRBD1 (6 bases). The CDR3 has 12 amino acids. Trimming stripped 4 bases from V and 6 bases from J, with 7 bases between. CDR1 is LNHDA, CDR2 SQIVND, per germline (reference sequence). The CDR3: CASSTRGNEQFF. Here the CDR3 DNA reads TGTGCCAGTAGTACCAGGGGCAATGAGCAGTTCTTC. The full variable domain, in which reference TRBV19 and TRBJ2-1 provide the parts outside the CDR3, is DGGITQSPKYLFRKEGQNVTLSCEQNLNHDAMYWYRQDPGQGLRLIYYSQIVNDFQKGDIAEGYSVSREKKESFPLTVTSAQKNPTAFYLCASSTRGNEQFFGPGTRLTVL.

This sequence joins TRBV29-1 and TRBJ1-1, with D possibly being TRBD1 (5 bases). Germline loops: CDR1 SQVTM, CDR2 ANQGSEA. CDR3 length: 13 amino acids. V was trimmed by 0 bases and J by 8 bases, leaving 13 bases between them. CDR3 sequence (DNA): TGCAGCGTTGAAGATCTTGGAGGGACCGAAGCTTTCTTT. It codes for CSVEDLGGTEAFF.

The rearrangement joins TRBV7-8 to TRBJ2-1; 7 nucleotides align to TRBD2. The J segment lost 9 bases and the V segment lost 4 bases, leaving 3 bases of the junction unmatched. Germline CDR1 SGHVS, CDR2 FQNEAQ. The CDR3 is 12 amino acids. This chain's CDR3 is CASSWTSIEQFF. The CDR3 DNA reads as TGTGCCAGCAGCTGGACTAGTATTGAGCAGTTCTTC.

The chain has TRBV28 and TRBJ2-5; 10 nucleotides agree with TRBD2. J gave up 1 base and V 7 bases, and 3 bases lay outside the gene matches. This CDR3 region has 14 residues. Germline CDR1 reads MDHEN; CDR2 reads SYDVKM. DNA of the CDR3: TGTGCCAGCAACCTAGCGGGGGCCCAAGAGACCCAGTACTTC. This translates into CASNLAGAQETQYF.

The rearrangement joins TRBV5-6 to TRBJ1-1, with a weak D call TRBD1 (5 bases). The CDR3 is 16 amino acids. Trimming left V 1 base short and J 0 bases short, with 13 bases between. The V gene's germline CDR1 is SGHDT and CDR2 YYEEEE. This CDR3 is CASSLLGAVLNTEAFF. DNA for the CDR3: TGTGCCAGCAGCTTGCTAGGGGCAGTCTTGAACACTGAAGCTTTCTTT.

This clone was found once. This chain uses TRBV7-9 with TRBJ2-1; TRBD2 matches 7 bases. Germline CDR1 reads SEHNR; CDR2 reads FQNEAQ (reference sequence). The length of the CDR3 is 15 residues. With 3 bases clipped from V and 6 bases from J, the junction kept 8 bases outside the gene matches. The CDR3 DNA sequence: TGTGCCAGCAGCTTTGGTCTAGCGGTATTCAATGAGCAGTTCTTC. Translation gives CASSFGLAVFNEQFF.

This chain's CDR3 is CASSLGLTQETQYF. CDR3 DNA: TGTGCCAGCAGCTTAGGATTAACTCAAGAGACCCAGTACTTC. V is TRBV7-8 and J is TRBJ2-5; D is undetermined. This CDR3 is 14 amino acids long. Germline assignment: CDR1 SGHVS and CDR2 FQNEAQ. V was pared by 1 base and J by 2 bases, with 8 bases between.

This chain links TRBV3-1 (or the pseudogene TRBV3-2) with TRBJ1-3, with D perhaps matching TRBD1 (5 bases). The CDR3 totals 14 residues. The germline CDR1 and CDR2 sequences are LGHDT and YNNKEL (reference sequence). With 2 bases removed from V and 1 base from J, the gap between germline ends came to 6 bases. DNA for the CDR3: TGTGCCAGCAGCCAACAGGGTTCTGGAAACACCATATATTTT. Translation gives CASSQQGSGNTIYF.

This clone was observed a few times. The CDR3 DNA follows: TGTGCCAGTAGGGTAGATGGGACACGTAATCAGCCCCAGCATTTT. As protein: CASRVDGTRNQPQHF. The chain has TRBV19 and TRBJ1-5, with D possibly TRBD1 on 6 matching bases. CDR3 length: 15 amino acids. V was trimmed by 6 bases and J by 4 bases, leaving 16 bases between them. Germline CDR1 is LNHDA and CDR2 is SQIVND (reference sequence).

This sequence joins TRBV29-1 and TRBJ1-4, with D tentatively TRBD1 (6 bases). Germline CDR1 and CDR2: SQVTM and ANQGSEA. V dropped 8 bases and J dropped 7 bases, with 17 bases sitting between them. The CDR3 has 13 amino acids. The CDR3 DNA follows: TGCAGCTCGAAGACAGGATCAGGTGAAAAACTGTTTTTT. Protein sequence: CSSKTGSGEKLFF.

The chain employs TRBV4-2 and TRBJ1-5; D is undetermined. Germline V lookup: CDR1 LGHNA, CDR2 YNFKEQ. The CDR3 sequence is 13 residues long. Trimming stripped 1 base from V and 4 bases from J, with 5 bases between. Written as DNA, the CDR3 is TGTGCCAGCAGCCAAGGTCAAAATCAGCCCCAGCATTTT. Protein sequence: CASSQGQNQPQHF.

The chain recombines TRBV5-5 with TRBJ2-7, with 7 bases that match TRBD1. V gave up 6 bases and J gave up 3 bases; unmatched junction bases: 9. The CDR3 spans 14 residues. Germline CDR1 reads SGHKS; CDR2 reads YYEKEE (reference sequence). DNA for the CDR3: TGTGCCAGCACCGCGATAGGGGGCAGCTACGAGCAGTACTTC. This translates into CASTAIGGSYEQYF.

The rearrangement links TRBV28 to TRBJ2-2, with D perhaps matching TRBD1 (5 bases). The CDR3 is 15 residues long. With 2 bases removed from V and 2 bases from J, the gap between germline ends came to 9 bases. Germline V CDR1 and CDR2: MDHEN, SYDVKM. The CDR3 spells CASSLEQENTGELFF. CDR3 bases: TGTGCCAGCAGTTTAGAACAGGAAAACACCGGGGAGCTGTTTTTT.